The 17 T cell receptor beta chains below come from one sample, sequenced in a study of T cell responses to AZD1222 COVID-19 vaccine. The data were produced by immunoSEQ multiplex PCR, yet TCRdb's version contains in-frame clones alone and is incomplete. Altogether 98,000 or so clones are present, about 88% being singletons, with the ten largest covering under 20%. The specimen comprised peripheral blood, sampled on day 0 of AZD1222 vaccination. Every receptor here comes from an adult in good health.

This chain uses TRBV6-1 with TRBJ1-4; a weak D match, TRBD1 (5 bases). V shed 3 bases and J shed 8 bases, with 13 bases lying between them. The CDR3 is 14 amino acids. Germline V gene sequence: CDR1 MNHNS, CDR2 SASEGT. The CDR3: CASSDRDRPEKLFF. The CDR3 bases are TGTGCCAGCAGTGACCGAGACAGACCCGAAAAACTGTTTTTT.

This chain connects TRBV11-3 to TRBJ1-1; 7 nucleotides match TRBD1. Germline V gene data show CDR1 as SGHNT and CDR2 as YENEEA. Trimming cost V 5 bases and J 3 bases; bases outside gene matches: 3. The CDR3 consists of 13 residues. The chain's CDR3 is CASSRQGDTEAFF. The CDR3 nucleotides are TGTGCCAGCAGCCGCCAGGGGGACACTGAAGCTTTCTTT.

J is TRBJ1-5 and V is TRBV5-8; D unclear. The CDR3 is 13 residues long. CDR1 is SGHTS, CDR2 YDEGEE, per germline. V lost 0 bases and J lost 9, with 10 bases in between. The CDR3, as DNA: TGTGCCAGCAGCTTGGAGGGCGCGCTGCCCCAGCATTTT. Translated, it gives CASSLEGALPQHF.

The chain couples TRBV21-1 to TRBJ2-7; the table's TRBD2 call for D was not verified on the DNA. TRBV21-1 is recorded as a pseudogene. The CDR3 loop spans 17 amino acids. The CDR3 loop is CASSKRLRSLNGYEQYF. The CDR3 bases are TGTGCCAGCAGCAAGAGACTAAGGTCCCTCAATGGCTACGAGCAGTACTTC.

The chain uses TRBV15 and TRBJ2-7; D call uncertain. This CDR3 has 15 residues. Germline lookup yields CDR1 LNHNV and CDR2 YYDKDF (reference sequence). Trimming took 1 base from V and 3 from J, leaving 13 bases between them. CDR3 region: CATSRAAGANYEQYF. Written as DNA, the CDR3 is TGTGCCACCAGCAGAGCGGCAGGAGCCAACTACGAGCAGTACTTC.

The genes are TRBV5-1 and TRBJ2-1; D tentatively fits TRBD1 or TRBD2 (5 bases each). CDR1 and CDR2 (germline): SGHRS, YFSETQ. Trimming removed 2 bases from V and 3 bases from J, with 12 bases in between. The CDR3 has 15 residues. The CDR3 is CASSFSGADYNEQFF. In nucleotides, the CDR3 is TGCGCCAGCAGCTTCTCCGGGGCCGACTACAATGAGCAGTTCTTC.

J is TRBJ2-7 and V is TRBV29-1, with D maybe TRBD2 (5 bases). The germline V and J ends were trimmed by 5 bases and 0 bases, with 14 bases remaining between them. The CDR3 has 14 amino acids. Germline CDR1 is SQVTM and CDR2 is ANQGSEA. The CDR3 nucleotides read TGCAGCGTTTATCCGGACTCGAGCTCCTACGAGCAGTACTTC. Encoded protein: CSVYPDSSSYEQYF.

The gene calls are TRBV6-5 and TRBJ2-5, with 7 bases aligning to TRBD1. Trimming at V came to 6 bases and at J to 2 bases, leaving 6 bases not matched to a gene. Germline CDR1 reads MNHEY; CDR2 reads SVGAGI. The CDR3 is 14 residues long. The CDR3 is CASSPRDSQETQYF. Here the CDR3 DNA reads TGTGCCAGCAGCCCCCGGGACAGTCAAGAGACCCAGTACTTC.

DNA of the CDR3: TGTGCCAGCAGCCCGCTAGTGGGGGGTCGTGATTCGGCCAAAAACATTCAGTACTTC. Residues: CASSPLVGGRDSAKNIQYF. The rearrangement uses TRBV7-2 and TRBJ2-4; TRBD2 might be the D (6 bases). Germline CDR1 reads SGHTA; CDR2 reads FQGNSA. V was shortened by 5 bases and J by 1 base, with 24 bases between the two germline ends. The CDR3 is 19 amino acids.

The CDR3 sequence is CASSPLNGRNTEAFF. The CDR3 DNA sequence: TGTGCCAGCTCACCGCTTAACGGTAGGAACACTGAAGCTTTCTTT. This chain uses TRBV18 with TRBJ1-1; D unclear. Between the trimmed V and J ends, which lost 3 bases and 1 base, there was a span of 12 bases. The CDR3 extends over 15 amino acids. Germline V gene data show CDR1 as KGHSH and CDR2 as LQKENI.

The rearrangement uses TRBV2 and TRBJ2-7; a possible D gene is TRBD1 (6 bases). CDR1 is SNHLY, CDR2 FYNNEI, per germline. The CDR3 runs to 15 residues. V lost 3 bases and J lost 3, with 15 bases in between. CDR3 nucleotides: TGTGCCAGCAGTGAGCGGACAGTGGGATACTACGAGCAGTACTTC. Its translation is CASSERTVGYYEQYF.

This chain uses TRBV18 with TRBJ2-7, with 9 bases fitting TRBD2. CDR1 is KGHSH and CDR2 is LQKENI in the germline V gene. This CDR3 is 15 amino acids long. V dropped 2 bases and J dropped 3; count of bases not matched to a gene: 5. Here the CDR3 reads CASSPEAGGRYEQYF. The CDR3 DNA is TGTGCCAGCTCACCAGAAGCGGGGGGACGCTACGAGCAGTACTTC.

The rearrangement joins TRBV5-1 to TRBJ1-1; D not certain. Germline loops: CDR1 SGHRS, CDR2 YFSETQ. This CDR3 comprises 11 residues. The V gene lost 7 bases and the J gene lost 6 bases, with 10 bases spanning the gap. The chain's CDR3 is CASGDGAEAFF. Here the CDR3 DNA reads TGCGCCAGCGGTGACGGGGCTGAAGCTTTCTTT.

Of note for this clone: Sequence at one end of the junction differs from germline and may be a read error. V usage is TRBV9 and J usage is TRBJ2-1; possible D gene TRBD2, 5 bases. Germline assignment: CDR1 SGDLS and CDR2 YYNGEE. This CDR3 region has 16 residues. The CDR3 here is CASSVAPPGTYDEQFF. CDR3 sequence (DNA): TGTGCCAGCAGCGTAGCGCCCCCGGGAACCTACGATGAGCAGTTCTTC.

This chain links TRBV6-5 with TRBJ2-1, with TRBD2 matching 7 bases. Germline trimming cut 2 bases from V and 3 bases from J; bases unmatched to any gene: 4. The CDR3 has 15 amino acids. CDR1 is MNHEY, CDR2 SVGAGI, per germline. The CDR3 loop reads CASSYGLGLYNEQFF. Here the CDR3 DNA reads TGTGCCAGCAGTTACGGACTAGGTCTCTACAATGAGCAGTTCTTC.

The chain has TRBV29-1 and TRBJ1-1, with 8 bases that match TRBD1. Trimming at V came to 6 bases and at J to 1 base, leaving 1 base not matched to a gene. There are 12 residues in the CDR3. Germline-derived CDR1 and CDR2 are SQVTM and ANQGSEA. CDR3 in DNA: TGCAGCGTGGGACAGGCGAACACTGAAGCTTTCTTT. Amino acid sequence: CSVGQANTEAFF.

The chain couples TRBV29-1 to TRBJ2-2; 11 bases match TRBD2. Trimming took 4 bases from V and 4 from J; bases not matched to a gene: 14. Germline CDR1 SQVTM, CDR2 ANQGSEA. The CDR3 is 18 residues long. CDR3 DNA sequence: TGCAGCGTTGTCCGTGTGGTAGCGGGGGGGCTGGCCACCGGGGAGCTGTTTTTT. This gives the protein CSVVRVVAGGLATGELFF.